These 5 T cell receptor beta chains came from one sample sequenced in a study of OX40 agonist ivuxolimab in advanced cancers. Assay used: immunoSEQ multiplex PCR; TCRdb lists only in-frame clones, some missing. This table holds approximately 74,000 clones, 80% to 95% found once. The material sequenced was CD4+ or CD8+ T cells sorted from blood, taken in a trial of the OX40 agonist ivuxolimab. These receptors were taken from an adult with an advanced solid tumor such as melanoma, head and neck, liver or kidney cancer.

The J gene is TRBJ2-7, the V gene TRBV4-2; weak D call: TRBD2 (6 bases). V lost 0 bases, J lost 3 bases, and 21 bases lay in between. The CDR3 is 18 amino acids. Germline V gene data show CDR1 as LGHNA and CDR2 as YNFKEQ. The CDR3: CASSQDLPPLASGYEQYF. DNA of the CDR3: TGTGCCAGCAGCCAAGATCTTCCCCCGCTAGCGTCGGGCTACGAGCAGTACTTC.

The rearrangement links TRBV20-1 to TRBJ1-1; D remains ambiguous. Germline V gives CDR1 DFQATT, CDR2 SNEGSKA (reference sequence). Trimming pared 4 bases from V and 1 base from J, leaving 4 bases between. The CDR3 consists of 11 residues. CDR3 DNA: TGCAGTGCTATTGCGAACACTGAAGCTTTCTTT. It translates to CSAIANTEAFF.

The chain recombines TRBV27 with TRBJ1-2; 12 nucleotides agree with TRBD1. The germline CDR1 and CDR2 sequences are MNHEY and SMNVEV (reference sequence). The CDR3 length is 15 residues. With V trimmed by 10 bases and J by 8 bases, 14 bases remained unmatched. The CDR3 loop reads CATTPGTGGAEGYTF. The CDR3 bases are TGTGCCACCACTCCGGGGACAGGGGGCGCCGAGGGCTACACCTTC.

The V call is TRBV7-9, the J call TRBJ2-7; maybe TRBD1 (6 bases). V was trimmed by 5 bases and J by 3 bases, leaving 20 bases between them. The CDR3 spans 16 residues. CDR1 is SEHNR, CDR2 FQNEAQ, per germline (reference sequence). The CDR3 DNA follows: TGTGCCAGCAGCCCCTTGGCCAGGGGTCAATTCTACGAGCAGTACTTC. Translated: CASSPLARGQFYEQYF.

Within the sample, this clone is medium-sized. The V and J genes are TRBV28 and TRBJ1-6, with D maybe TRBD1 (6 bases). The V and J ends lost 4 bases and 11 bases respectively, with 18 bases between them. The germline V gene has CDR1 MDHEN and CDR2 SYDVKM. The CDR3 length is 15 residues. The chain's CDR3 is CASSSPGHLIPPLHF. The DNA of the CDR3 is TGTGCCAGCAGTTCCCCGGGACACCTGATTCCACCCCTCCACTTT. Based on the CDR3 plus reference TRBV28 and TRBJ1-6, the full variable domain is DVKVTQSSRYLVKRTGEKVFLECVQDMDHENMFWYRQDPGLGLRLIYFSYDVKMKEKGDIPEGYSVSREKKERFSLILESASTNQTSMYLCASSSPGHLIPPLHFGNGTRLTVT.